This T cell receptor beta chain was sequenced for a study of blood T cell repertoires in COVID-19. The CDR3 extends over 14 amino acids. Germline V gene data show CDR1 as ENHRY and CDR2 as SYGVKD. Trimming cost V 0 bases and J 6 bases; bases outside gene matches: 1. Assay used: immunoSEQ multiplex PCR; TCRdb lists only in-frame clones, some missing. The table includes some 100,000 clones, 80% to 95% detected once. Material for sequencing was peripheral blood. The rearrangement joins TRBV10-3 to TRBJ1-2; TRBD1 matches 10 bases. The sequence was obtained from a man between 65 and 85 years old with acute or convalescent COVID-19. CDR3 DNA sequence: TGTGCCATCAGTGAGTCCGGGACAGGGGATGGCTACACCTTC. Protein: CAISESGTGDGYTF.